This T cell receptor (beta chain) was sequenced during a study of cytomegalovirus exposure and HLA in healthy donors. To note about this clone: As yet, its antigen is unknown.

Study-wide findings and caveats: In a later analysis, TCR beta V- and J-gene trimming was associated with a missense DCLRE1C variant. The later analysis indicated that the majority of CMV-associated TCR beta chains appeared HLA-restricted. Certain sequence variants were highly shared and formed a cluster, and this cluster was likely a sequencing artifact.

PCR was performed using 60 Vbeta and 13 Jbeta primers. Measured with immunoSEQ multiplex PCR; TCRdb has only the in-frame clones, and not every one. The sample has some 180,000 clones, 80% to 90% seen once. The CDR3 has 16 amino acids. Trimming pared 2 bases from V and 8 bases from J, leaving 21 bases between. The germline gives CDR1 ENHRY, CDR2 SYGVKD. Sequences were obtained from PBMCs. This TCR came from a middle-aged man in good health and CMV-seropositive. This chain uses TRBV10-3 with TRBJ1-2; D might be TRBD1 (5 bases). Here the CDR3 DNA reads TGTGCCATCAGTGAGCGTTCCGGGACTGCCTTAAAGGGCTACACCTTC. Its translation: CAISERSGTALKGYTF.